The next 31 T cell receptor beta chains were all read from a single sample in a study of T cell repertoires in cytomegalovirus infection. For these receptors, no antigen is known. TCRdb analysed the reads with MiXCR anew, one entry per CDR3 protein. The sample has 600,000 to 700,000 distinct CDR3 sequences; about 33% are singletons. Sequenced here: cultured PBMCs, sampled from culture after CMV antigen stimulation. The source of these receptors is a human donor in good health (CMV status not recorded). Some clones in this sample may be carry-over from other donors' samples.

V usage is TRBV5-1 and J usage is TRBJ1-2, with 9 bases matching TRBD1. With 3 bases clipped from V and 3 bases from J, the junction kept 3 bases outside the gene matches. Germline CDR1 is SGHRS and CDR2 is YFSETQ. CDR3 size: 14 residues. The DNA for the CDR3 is TGCGCCAGCAGCTCGTGGACAGGGGACTATGGCTACACCTTC. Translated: CASSSWTGDYGYTF.

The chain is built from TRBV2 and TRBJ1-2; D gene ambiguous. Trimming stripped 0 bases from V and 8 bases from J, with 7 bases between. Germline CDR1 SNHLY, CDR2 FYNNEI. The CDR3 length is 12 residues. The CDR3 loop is CASSEAYGGYTF. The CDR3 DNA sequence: TGTGCCAGCAGTGAAGCCTATGGGGGCTACACCTTC.

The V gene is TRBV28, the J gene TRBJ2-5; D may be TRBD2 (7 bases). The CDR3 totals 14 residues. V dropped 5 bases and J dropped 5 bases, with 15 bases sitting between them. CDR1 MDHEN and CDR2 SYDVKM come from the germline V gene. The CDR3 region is CASSTRGGLETQYF. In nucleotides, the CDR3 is TGTGCCAGCAGTACGAGGGGGGGTTTGGAGACCCAGTACTTC.

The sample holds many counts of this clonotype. The CDR3 sequence: CASSTDRGPNYGYTF. In nucleotides, the CDR3 is TGTGCCAGCAGCACCGACAGGGGACCTAACTATGGCTACACCTTC. The V call is TRBV7-2, the J call TRBJ1-2; 8 nucleotides match TRBD1. CDR1 SGHTA and CDR2 FQGNSA come from the germline V gene. The V segment lost 5 bases and the J segment 0 bases; nucleotides outside the gene matches: 5. This CDR3 contains 15 residues.

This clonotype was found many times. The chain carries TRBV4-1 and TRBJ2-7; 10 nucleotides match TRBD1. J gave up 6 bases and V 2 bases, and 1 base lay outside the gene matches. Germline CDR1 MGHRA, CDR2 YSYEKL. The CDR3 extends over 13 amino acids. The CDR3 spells CASSQRDRGEQYF. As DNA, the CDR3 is TGCGCCAGCAGCCAAAGGGACAGGGGCGAGCAGTACTTC.

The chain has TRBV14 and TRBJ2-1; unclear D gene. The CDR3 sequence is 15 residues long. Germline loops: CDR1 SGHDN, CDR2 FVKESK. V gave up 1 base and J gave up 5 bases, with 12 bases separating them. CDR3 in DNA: TGTGCCAGCAGCCAAGGTCTAGAGATCGACAATGAGCAGTTCTTC. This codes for CASSQGLEIDNEQFF.

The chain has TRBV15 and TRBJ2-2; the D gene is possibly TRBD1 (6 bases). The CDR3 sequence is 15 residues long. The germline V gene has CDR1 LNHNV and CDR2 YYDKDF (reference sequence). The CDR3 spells CAISGTRIRGAELFF. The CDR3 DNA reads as TGTGCGATATCCGGGACACGGATTCGAGGGGCCGAGCTGTTTTTT.

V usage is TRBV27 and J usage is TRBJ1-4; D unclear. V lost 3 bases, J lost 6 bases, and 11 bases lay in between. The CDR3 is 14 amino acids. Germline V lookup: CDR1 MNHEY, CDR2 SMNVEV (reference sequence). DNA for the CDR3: TGTGCCAGCAGTTTCTCCTTTAGAGATGAAAAACTGTTTTTT. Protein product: CASSFSFRDEKLFF.

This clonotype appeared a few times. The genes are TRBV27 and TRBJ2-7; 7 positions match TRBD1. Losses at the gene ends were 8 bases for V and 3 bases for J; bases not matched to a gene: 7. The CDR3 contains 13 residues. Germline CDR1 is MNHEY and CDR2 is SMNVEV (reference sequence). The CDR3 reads CASARQGIYEQYF. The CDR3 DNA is TGTGCCAGCGCCCGACAGGGTATCTACGAGCAGTACTTC.

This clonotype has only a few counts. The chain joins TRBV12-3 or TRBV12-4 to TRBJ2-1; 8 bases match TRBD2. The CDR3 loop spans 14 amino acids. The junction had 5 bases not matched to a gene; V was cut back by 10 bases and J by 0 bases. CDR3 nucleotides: TGTGCCACCAGGGCGGGGGGCTCCTACAATGAGCAGTTCTTC. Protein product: CATRAGGSYNEQFF.

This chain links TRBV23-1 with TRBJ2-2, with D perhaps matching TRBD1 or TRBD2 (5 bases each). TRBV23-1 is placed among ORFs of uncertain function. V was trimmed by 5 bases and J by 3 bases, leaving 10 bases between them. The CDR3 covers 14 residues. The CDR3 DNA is TGCGCCAGCAGTAAAGGGGACCACACCGGGGAGCTGTTTTTT. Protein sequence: CASSKGDHTGELFF.

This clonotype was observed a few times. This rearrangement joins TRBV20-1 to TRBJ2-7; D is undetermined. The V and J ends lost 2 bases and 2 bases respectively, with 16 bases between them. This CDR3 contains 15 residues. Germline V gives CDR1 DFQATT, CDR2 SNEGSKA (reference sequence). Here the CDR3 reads CSARPIGGLAYEQYF. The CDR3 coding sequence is TGCAGTGCTAGACCAATTGGCGGTTTGGCCTACGAGCAGTACTTC.

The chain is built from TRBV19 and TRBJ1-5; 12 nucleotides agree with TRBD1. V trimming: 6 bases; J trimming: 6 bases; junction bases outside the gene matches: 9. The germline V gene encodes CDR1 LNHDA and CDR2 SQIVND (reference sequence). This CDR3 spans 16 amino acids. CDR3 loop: CASSQRGGQGAQPQHF. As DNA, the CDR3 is TGTGCCAGTAGCCAAAGGGGGGGACAGGGGGCTCAGCCCCAGCATTTT.

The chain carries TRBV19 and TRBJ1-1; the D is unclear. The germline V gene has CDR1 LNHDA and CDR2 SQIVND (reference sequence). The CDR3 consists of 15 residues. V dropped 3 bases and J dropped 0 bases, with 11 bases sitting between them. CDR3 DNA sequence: TGTGCCAGTAGTATCCGTGCCCTAATGAACACTGAAGCTTTCTTT. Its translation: CASSIRALMNTEAFF.

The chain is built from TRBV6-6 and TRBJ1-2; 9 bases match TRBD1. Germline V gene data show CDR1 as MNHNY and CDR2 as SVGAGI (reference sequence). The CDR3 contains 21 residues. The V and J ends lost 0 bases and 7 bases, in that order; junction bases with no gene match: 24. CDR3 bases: TGTGCCAGCAGTTACTCTTTGTTTGCGGCCGGGACAGGGACCCTATCGGGTGGCTACACCTTC. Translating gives CASSYSLFAAGTGTLSGGYTF.

The DNA for the CDR3 is TGTGCCAGCAGCACCGGGTTTACTAATGAAAAACTGTTTTTT. This translates into CASSTGFTNEKLFF. The chain joins TRBV7-2 to TRBJ1-4; D is ambiguous. Germline V gene data show CDR1 as SGHTA and CDR2 as FQGNSA. V shed 5 bases and J shed 2 bases, with 9 bases lying between them. This CDR3 region has 14 residues.

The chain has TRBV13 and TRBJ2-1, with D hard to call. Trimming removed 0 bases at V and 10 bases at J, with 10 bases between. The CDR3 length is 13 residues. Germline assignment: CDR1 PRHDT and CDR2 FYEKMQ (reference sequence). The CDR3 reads CASSLGRPGEQFF. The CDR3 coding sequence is TGTGCCAGCAGCTTAGGTAGACCCGGGGAGCAGTTCTTC.

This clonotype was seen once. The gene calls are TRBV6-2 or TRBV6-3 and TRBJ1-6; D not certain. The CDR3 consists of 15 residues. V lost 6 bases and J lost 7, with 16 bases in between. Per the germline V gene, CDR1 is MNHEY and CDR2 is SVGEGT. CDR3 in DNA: TGTGCCAGCAGGGACTCCGGGCTGGGAAATTCACCCCTCCACTTT. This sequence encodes CASRDSGLGNSPLHF.

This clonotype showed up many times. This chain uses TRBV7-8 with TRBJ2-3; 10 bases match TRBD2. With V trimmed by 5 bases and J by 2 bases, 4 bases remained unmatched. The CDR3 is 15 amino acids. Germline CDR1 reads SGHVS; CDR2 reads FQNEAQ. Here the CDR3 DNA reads TGTGCCAGCAGCCCAAGCGGGAGGGTCACAGATACGCAGTATTTT. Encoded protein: CASSPSGRVTDTQYF.

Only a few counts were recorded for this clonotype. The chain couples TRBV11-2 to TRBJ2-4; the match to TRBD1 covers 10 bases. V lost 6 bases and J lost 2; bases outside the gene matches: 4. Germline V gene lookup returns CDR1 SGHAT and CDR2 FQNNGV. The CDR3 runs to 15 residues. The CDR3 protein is CASRLTGGSKNIQYF. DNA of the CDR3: TGTGCCAGCAGACTGACAGGGGGCTCCAAAAACATTCAGTACTTC.

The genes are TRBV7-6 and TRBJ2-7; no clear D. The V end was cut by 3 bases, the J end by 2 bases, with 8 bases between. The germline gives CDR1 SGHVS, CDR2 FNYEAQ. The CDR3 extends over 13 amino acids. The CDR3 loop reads CASSLLGTYEQYF. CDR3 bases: TGTGCCAGCAGCTTGCTTGGAACCTACGAGCAGTACTTC.

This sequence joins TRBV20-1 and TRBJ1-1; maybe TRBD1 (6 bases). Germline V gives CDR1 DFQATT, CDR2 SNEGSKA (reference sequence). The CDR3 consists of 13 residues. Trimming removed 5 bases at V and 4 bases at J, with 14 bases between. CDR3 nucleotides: TGCAGTGCTTCCCAGGGGCTAGGCACTGAAGCTTTCTTT. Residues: CSASQGLGTEAFF.

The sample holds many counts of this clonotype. The CDR3 DNA reads as TGTGCCAGCAGCCGGGGACTAGCGGAAACTTACGAGCAGTACTTC. Translated, it gives CASSRGLAETYEQYF. V and J are TRBV7-2 and TRBJ2-7; 11 bases line up with TRBD2. Germline values: CDR1 SGHTA, CDR2 FQGNSA. Losses at the gene ends were 5 bases for V and 4 bases for J; bases not matched to a gene: 7. The CDR3 contains 15 residues.

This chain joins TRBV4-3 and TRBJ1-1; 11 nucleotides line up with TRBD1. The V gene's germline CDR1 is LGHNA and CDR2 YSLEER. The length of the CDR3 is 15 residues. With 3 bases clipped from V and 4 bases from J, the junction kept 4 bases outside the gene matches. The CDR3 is CASSQSGTGGTEAFF. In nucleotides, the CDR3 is TGCGCCAGCAGCCAGTCCGGGACAGGGGGCACTGAAGCTTTCTTT.

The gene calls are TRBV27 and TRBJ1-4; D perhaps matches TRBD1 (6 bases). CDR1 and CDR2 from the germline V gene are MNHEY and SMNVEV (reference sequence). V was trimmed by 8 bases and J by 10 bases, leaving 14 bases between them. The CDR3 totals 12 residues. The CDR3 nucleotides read TGTGCCAGCGGATGGGGGGGCGTAAAACTGTTTTTT. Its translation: CASGWGGVKLFF.

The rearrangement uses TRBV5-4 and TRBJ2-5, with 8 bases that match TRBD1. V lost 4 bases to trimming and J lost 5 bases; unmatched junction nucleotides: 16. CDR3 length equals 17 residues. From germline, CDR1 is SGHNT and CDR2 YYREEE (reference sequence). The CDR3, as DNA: TGTGCCAGCAGCCCGGACAGGGAAAACCCTGCGCGGGAGACCCAGTACTTC. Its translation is CASSPDRENPARETQYF. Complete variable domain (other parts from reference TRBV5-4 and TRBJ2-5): ETGVTQSPTHLIKTRGQQVTLRCSSQSGHNTVSWYQQALGQGPQFIFQYYREEENGRGNFPPRFSGLQFPNYSSELNVNALELDDSALYLCASSPDRENPARETQYFGPGTRLLVL.

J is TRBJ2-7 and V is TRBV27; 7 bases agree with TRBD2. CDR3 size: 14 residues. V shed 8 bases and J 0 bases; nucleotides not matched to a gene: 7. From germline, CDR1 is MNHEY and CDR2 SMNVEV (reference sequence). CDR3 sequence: CASGLAGGSYEQYF. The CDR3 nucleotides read TGTGCCAGCGGGTTAGCGGGCGGCTCCTACGAGCAGTACTTC.

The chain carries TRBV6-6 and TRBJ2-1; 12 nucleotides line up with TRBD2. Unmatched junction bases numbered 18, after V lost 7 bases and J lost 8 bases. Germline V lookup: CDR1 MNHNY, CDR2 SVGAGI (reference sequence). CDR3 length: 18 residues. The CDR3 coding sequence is TGTGCCAGCACCGGGGGAGTACTAGCGGGAGGATTCGGGGATGAGCAGTTCTTC. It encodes CASTGGVLAGGFGDEQFF.

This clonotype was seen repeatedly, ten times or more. CDR3 sequence: CASSLKQTNEKLFF. Written as DNA, the CDR3 is TGTGCCAGCAGCTTAAAACAGACTAATGAAAAACTGTTTTTT. The chain employs TRBV7-8 and TRBJ1-4, with D unresolved. Trimming cost V 2 bases and J 2 bases, with 6 bases left between them. The length of the CDR3 is 14 residues. CDR1 SGHVS and CDR2 FQNEAQ come from the germline V gene.

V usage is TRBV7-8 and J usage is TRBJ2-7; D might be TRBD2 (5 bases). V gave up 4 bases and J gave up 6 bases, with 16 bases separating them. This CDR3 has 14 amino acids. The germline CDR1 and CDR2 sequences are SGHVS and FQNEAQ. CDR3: CASSSQRAGGEQYF. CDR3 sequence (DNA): TGTGCCAGCAGCTCCCAACGGGCCGGAGGCGAGCAGTACTTC.

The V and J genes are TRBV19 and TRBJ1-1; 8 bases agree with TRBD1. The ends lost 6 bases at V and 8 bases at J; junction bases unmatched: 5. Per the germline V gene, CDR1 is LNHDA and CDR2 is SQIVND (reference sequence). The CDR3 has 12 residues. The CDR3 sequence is CASRGQGHEAFF. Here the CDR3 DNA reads TGTGCCAGTAGAGGACAGGGTCACGAAGCTTTCTTT.